Below, one T cell receptor beta chain is given with its context. V was clipped by 1 base and J by 5 bases, with 14 bases between them. CDR1 is MNHEY and CDR2 is SMNVEV in the germline V gene (reference sequence). This CDR3 is built from 15 residues. The table came from immunoSEQ multiplex PCR; TCRdb's copy has only in-frame clones and leaves some out. The data hold 68,000 or so clones, with roughly 79% observed a single time. This sample stems from a study of PD-L1 blockade in urothelial cancer. Time point here: pretreatment peripheral blood. This chain connects TRBV27 to TRBJ1-1; unclear D gene. The receptor was isolated from a man aged 65 to 79 with urothelial cancer. Sequenced here: PBMCs, sampled around atezolizumab (anti-PD-L1) treatment. The CDR3 is CASSLLAGIGTEAFF. The CDR3 bases are TGTGCCAGCAGTTTATTAGCGGGGATTGGGACTGAAGCTTTCTTT.